Shown below are 13 T cell receptor beta chains from a single sample sequenced in a study of blood T cell repertoires in COVID-19. Produced via immunoSEQ multiplex PCR; TCRdb's table is partial and in-frame only. Of 350,000 or so clones listed, around 89% are singletons. What was sequenced was peripheral blood. These receptors all come from a woman aged 30 to 39 with COVID-19, enrolled during active disease.

V usage is TRBV6-4 and J usage is TRBJ2-6; D perhaps matches TRBD1 (6 bases). Per the germline V gene, CDR1 is MRHNA and CDR2 is SNTAGT. The CDR3 length is 15 residues. The V end was cut by 4 bases, the J end by 1 base, with 8 bases between. The CDR3 spells CASSVTGSGANVLTF. The DNA of the CDR3 is TGTGCCAGCAGTGTAACAGGGTCTGGGGCCAACGTCCTGACTTTC.

This rearrangement joins TRBV6-5 to TRBJ1-1; no firm D call. Germline loops: CDR1 MNHEY, CDR2 SVGAGI. The length of the CDR3 is 14 residues. V was cut by 0 bases and J by 5 bases, with 10 bases left in between. In DNA, the CDR3 is TGTGCCAGCAGTTACTCGAGAAGAGGAACTGAAGCTTTCTTT. Amino acids: CASSYSRRGTEAFF.

In this sample, this clone turned up once. V is TRBV6-5 and J is TRBJ1-2; D gene ambiguous. CDR3 length equals 13 residues. CDR1 is MNHEY and CDR2 is SVGAGI in the germline V gene. Trimming stripped 6 bases from V and 3 bases from J, with 11 bases between. Here the CDR3 DNA reads TGTGCCAGCAGCCGGCAGGAACACTATGGCTACACCTTC. Translated, it gives CASSRQEHYGYTF.

The rearrangement uses TRBV28 and TRBJ1-5; weak D call: TRBD1 (5 bases). Germline V lookup: CDR1 MDHEN, CDR2 SYDVKM. This CDR3 spans 15 amino acids. V lost 11 bases and J lost 2, with 19 bases in between. The CDR3, as DNA: TGTGCCTCACAACAGGAGGGTAGGGGCAATCAGCCCCAGCATTTT. Amino acid sequence: CASQQEGRGNQPQHF. Full variable domain (missing parts from reference TRBV28 and TRBJ1-5): DVKVTQSSRYLVKRTGEKVFLECVQDMDHENMFWYRQDPGLGLRLIYFSYDVKMKEKGDIPEGYSVSREKKERFSLILESASTNQTSMYLCASQQEGRGNQPQHFGDGTRLSIL.

This chain links TRBV7-3 with TRBJ2-2; TRBD2 is a possible D gene (6 bases). The CDR3 loop spans 15 amino acids. In germline, CDR1 is SGHTA, CDR2 FQGTGA. The germline V and J ends were trimmed by 3 bases and 5 bases, with 13 bases remaining between them. CDR3 DNA sequence: TGTGCCAGCAGCTTGATTGCGGGGATAACCGGGGAGCTGTTTTTT. Translating gives CASSLIAGITGELFF.

The gene calls are TRBV3-1 (or the pseudogene TRBV3-2) and TRBJ2-5, with 9 nucleotides matching TRBD1. Germline CDR1 reads LGHDT; CDR2 reads YNNKEL (reference sequence). This CDR3 is built from 16 residues. The ends lost 3 bases at V and 5 bases at J; junction bases unmatched: 10. Written as DNA, the CDR3 is TGTGCCAGCAGCCAGTTACGGGACAGGGTGAGGGAGACCCAGTACTTC. Translating it yields CASSQLRDRVRETQYF.

This clone was counted only a few times. The chain links TRBV5-1 to TRBJ2-3; no clear D gene. Looked up from germline, CDR1 is SGHRS and CDR2 is YFSETQ. V was cut by 0 bases and J by 2 bases, with 10 bases left in between. This CDR3 has 15 amino acids. The CDR3, as DNA: TGCGCCAGCAGCTTGGTAACTACCTACACAGATACGCAGTATTTT. This codes for CASSLVTTYTDTQYF.

The V call is TRBV5-1, the J call TRBJ2-1, with 10 bases lining up with TRBD1. CDR1 and CDR2 (germline): SGHRS, YFSETQ. Trimming cost V 4 bases and J 6 bases; bases outside gene matches: 10. The CDR3 extends over 16 amino acids. CDR3 protein: CASSPLRQGARNEQFF. CDR3 in DNA: TGCGCCAGCAGCCCGCTTAGACAGGGGGCTCGCAATGAGCAGTTCTTC.

V and J are TRBV11-2 and TRBJ2-2; 8 bases agree with TRBD1. In germline, CDR1 is SGHAT, CDR2 FQNNGV. Trimming at V came to 5 bases and at J to 4 bases, leaving 9 bases not matched to a gene. The CDR3 runs to 16 residues. CDR3 amino acids: CASSPLQGAVTGELFF. The CDR3 DNA reads TGTGCCAGCAGCCCGCTCCAGGGGGCAGTCACCGGGGAGCTGTTTTTT.

The J gene is TRBJ1-1, the V gene TRBV7-6; D ambiguous. Germline V gene lookup returns CDR1 SGHVS and CDR2 FNYEAQ. Trimming took off 1 base at V and 2 bases at J, with 11 bases between the two ends. This CDR3 spans 15 amino acids. CDR3 nucleotides: TGTGCCAGCAGCTTAGGAGGCTTTATTAACACTGAAGCTTTCTTT. Translated, it gives CASSLGGFINTEAFF.

This chain links TRBV5-8 with TRBJ1-6, with D unclear. This CDR3 region has 14 residues. From germline, CDR1 is SGHTS and CDR2 YDEGEE. Deletions cut 4 bases from V and 10 bases from J, with 15 bases between. CDR3 bases: TGTGCCAGCAGCACGGGGAGGCGAAGGTCACCCCTCCACTTT. Its protein is CASSTGRRRSPLHF. The whole variable domain, remainder taken from reference TRBV5-8 and TRBJ1-6, is EAGVTQSPTHLIKTRGQQATLRCSPISGHTSVYWYQQALGLGLQFLLWYDEGEERNRGNFPPRFSGRQFPNYSSELNVNALELEDSALYLCASSTGRRRSPLHFGNGTRLTVT.

The chain has TRBV19 and TRBJ1-1; no clear D. Germline V gene sequence: CDR1 LNHDA, CDR2 SQIVND (reference sequence). Trimming pared 7 bases from V and 6 bases from J, leaving 18 bases between. The CDR3 is made up of 14 amino acids. CDR3: CASTPRRLEAEAFF. The CDR3 DNA is TGTGCCAGTACTCCACGAAGGCTGGAGGCTGAAGCTTTCTTT.

This clone was counted between two and nine times. The chain is built from TRBV5-1 and TRBJ2-2, with D uncertain. The CDR3 spans 15 residues. V was pared by 1 base and J by 3 bases, with 10 bases between. CDR1 is SGHRS, CDR2 YFSETQ, per germline. DNA of the CDR3: TGCGCCAGCAGCTTGTACAGCTTAGACACCGGGGAGCTGTTTTTT. This encodes CASSLYSLDTGELFF.